Listed below are T cell receptor beta chains from one sample, sequenced in a study of cytomegalovirus exposure and HLA in healthy donors. Sequenced by immunoSEQ multiplex PCR; TCRdb stores in-frame clones only, minus some. The sample shows about 220,000 clones, 75% to 90% of them seen only once. Sequencing was done on a sample of PBMCs. The receptors were sampled from a boy between 2 and 10 years old in good health and CMV-seronegative. The CDR3 runs from the conserved cysteine through the conserved F or W. D genes are given only for firm matches. Clone sizes are given selectively: once, few, many, or a class where the clone is expanded.

v_gene,d_gene,abundance,j_gene,CDR3nt,CDR3aa
TRBV6-6,TRBD1,few,TRBJ1-2,TGTGCCAGCAGTCCGGTAGGGGGCAACTATGGCTACACCTTC,CASSPVGGNYGYTF
TRBV5-1,TRBD2,.,TRBJ2-5,TGCGCCAGCAGCTTTCGTCTAGCGGTTAGAACGCAGGAGACCCAGTACTTC,CASSFRLAVRTQETQYF
TRBV7-8,.,.,TRBJ1-5,TGTGCCAGCAGCTTAGAGGACATGAGCAATCAGCCCCAGCATTTT,CASSLEDMSNQPQHF
TRBV7-9,.,.,TRBJ2-5,TGTGCCAGCAGCCCAGGGTCAGAGACCCAGTACTTC,CASSPGSETQYF
TRBV19,TRBD2,.,TRBJ2-5,TGTGCCAGTAGTATCCTCAAGGGAGGGACGGAGACCCAGTACTTC,CASSILKGGTETQYF
TRBV20-1,TRBD1,.,TRBJ2-7,TGCAGTGCTATCCTTCAGGGGGCGCAGTACTTC,CSAILQGAQYF
TRBV4-2,.,.,TRBJ2-3,TGTGCCAGCAGCCAAGCCCCCCCGGTAGCAGTAGATACGCAGTATTTT,CASSQAPPVAVDTQYF
TRBV30,TRBD2,once,TRBJ2-1,TGTGCCTGTAGCGGGAGCAATGAGCAGTTCTTC,CACSGSNEQFF
TRBV7-9,TRBD2,once,TRBJ2-5,TGTGCCAGCAGCTTGGGACTAGCGGGAAAAGAGACCCAGTACTTC,CASSLGLAGKETQYF
TRBV30,.,once,TRBJ2-1,TGTGCCTGGAGTGGCAACAGGAATGAGCAGTTCTTC,CAWSGNRNEQFF
TRBV7-8,TRBD1,.,TRBJ2-1,TGTGCCAGCAGCTTAGCAGGGGGCGCCCCCTACAATGAGCAGTTCTTC,CASSLAGGAPYNEQFF
TRBV4-2,TRBD2,.,TRBJ2-7,TGTGCCAGCAGCCCACGACTAGCGGGGAGCGAGCAGTACTTC,CASSPRLAGSEQYF
TRBV13,TRBD2,.,TRBJ2-2,TGTGCCAGCAGCTGGACTAAGCGGGAGGGTGACACCGGGGAGCTGTTTTTT,CASSWTKREGDTGELFF
TRBV7-2,TRBD2,.,TRBJ2-5,TGTGCCAGCAGCCGACGACTAGCGGGAGGGGGAGAGACCCAGTACTTC,CASSRRLAGGGETQYF
TRBV2,TRBD1,.,TRBJ1-4,TGTGCCAGCAGGACCCTTCGACAGGGGGGAAAACTGTTTTTT,CASRTLRQGGKLFF
TRBV7-6,TRBD2,.,TRBJ2-1,TGTGCCAGCAGCTTAAGCGGGACGGGTTCCTACAATGAGCAGTTCTTC,CASSLSGTGSYNEQFF
TRBV7-2,TRBD1,.,TRBJ2-7,TGTGCCAGCAGCTCTTGGACAGGGCCCGATCAGTACTTC,CASSSWTGPDQYF
TRBV20-1,.,.,TRBJ1-2,TGCAGAGCGGGGGGGGACCGCGGCTACACCTTC,CRAGGDRGYTF
TRBV5-4,TRBD2,.,TRBJ2-3,TGTGCCAGCAGCTCGATCTTCGGGGGGGCGAACACAGATACGCAGTATTTT,CASSSIFGGANTDTQYF
TRBV27,TRBD2,.,TRBJ2-1,TGTGCCAGCAGTTTATCGACTAGCGGTCTCTACAATGAGCAGTTCTTC,CASSLSTSGLYNEQFF
TRBV9,TRBD1,.,TRBJ1-6,TGTGCCAGCAGCGTAGGGGGGACAGAGAATTCACCCCTCCACTTT,CASSVGGTENSPLHF
TRBV6-5,.,.,TRBJ1-3,TGTGCCAGCAGTTACCAGGCCTCTGGAAACACCATATATTTT,CASSYQASGNTIYF
TRBV30,.,.,TRBJ2-7,TGTGCCTGGAGGACGCCCTACAGGGCCTCCTACGAGCAGTACTTC,CAWRTPYRASYEQYF
TRBV27,.,.,TRBJ2-1,TGTGCCAGCAGTTTAGCGGGATGGGATGAGCAGTTCTTC,CASSLAGWDEQFF
TRBV11-2,TRBD2,.,TRBJ2-1,TGTGCCAGCAGCTTTGGCGGGGGAGTCTACAATGAGCAGTTCTTC,CASSFGGGVYNEQFF
TRBV7-9,.,.,TRBJ1-2,TGTGCCAGCAGCTTAGGAGGTTGGTCTTTGGGCTACACCTTC,CASSLGGWSLGYTF
TRBV13,TRBD1,once,TRBJ1-1,TGTGCCAGCAGCTGGGGACAGGAGGATATTTCTTCTGAAGCTTTCTTT,CASSWGQEDISSEAFF
TRBV6-1,TRBD1,.,TRBJ1-4,TGTGCCAGCAGCCCACAGGGGATGGATGAAAAACTGTTTTTT,CASSPQGMDEKLFF
TRBV19,.,.,TRBJ2-7,TGTGCCAGTAGTACGGGATCCTACGAGCAGTACTTC,CASSTGSYEQYF
TRBV7-9,.,.,TRBJ2-4,TGTGCCAGCAGCTTAGACGCAAAACAGGGTCGGAACATTCAGTACTTC,CASSLDAKQGRNIQYF
TRBV19,.,.,TRBJ2-7,TGTGCCAGTAGTATATGGGCGTCGGACTCCTACGAGCAGTACTTC,CASSIWASDSYEQYF
TRBV19,TRBD1,once,TRBJ2-3,TGTGCCAGTAGTATAGCGGACAGGCCTTGGGTCAAGGATACGCAGTATTTT,CASSIADRPWVKDTQYF
TRBV11-2,TRBD1,.,TRBJ2-1,TGTGCCAGCACCACGACAGGGGGCTCCTACAATGAGCAGTTCTTC,CASTTTGGSYNEQFF
TRBV6-7,TRBD1,few,TRBJ1-5,TGTGCCAGCAGTCGACAGGGCCTTAGCAATCAGCCCCAGCATTTT,CASSRQGLSNQPQHF
TRBV5-4,.,once,TRBJ2-7,TGTGCCAGCAGCTTGACGGGAAGGGTCCAAAGCGAGCAGTACTTC,CASSLTGRVQSEQYF
TRBV5-4,.,.,TRBJ1-5,TGTGCCAGCAGCGAAGGGACAACCAATCAGCCCCAGCATTTT,CASSEGTTNQPQHF
TRBV30,TRBD1,once,TRBJ1-3,TGTGCCTGGTTGCCGGGACAGGACCTATTCTCTGGAAACACCATATATTTT,CAWLPGQDLFSGNTIYF